Shown below are 9 T cell receptor beta chains from a single sample sequenced in a study of cytomegalovirus exposure and HLA in healthy donors. Repertoires were generated with immunoSEQ multiplex PCR, while TCRdb's copy carries only in-frame clones and drops some. The sample lists roughly 120,000 clones, 70% to 90% occurring once. The sample taken for sequencing was PBMCs. These receptors all stem from a man aged 18 to 29 in good health and CMV-seronegative.

The V and J genes are TRBV9 and TRBJ2-1; the match to TRBD2 covers 11 bases. CDR1 and CDR2 (germline): SGDLS, YYNGEE. The junction had 29 bases not matched to a gene; V was cut back by 2 bases and J by 4 bases. This CDR3 is 24 amino acids long. The CDR3, as DNA: TGTGCCAGCAGCGTCCACCCTTGGGCAGGGAGGGGAGTACTAGCGGGGGAGAGTTACAATGAGCAGTTCTTC. Translating it yields CASSVHPWAGRGVLAGESYNEQFF.

The chain links TRBV5-1 to TRBJ1-3; TRBD1 matches at 7 bases. From germline, CDR1 is SGHRS and CDR2 YFSETQ. V was clipped by 0 bases and J by 4 bases; unmatched bases: 1. The CDR3 sequence is 14 residues long. The CDR3 sequence: CASSLDRGGNTIYF. The CDR3 coding sequence is TGCGCCAGCAGCTTGGACAGGGGAGGAAACACCATATATTTT.

This clone was observed once. The chain recombines TRBV5-8 with TRBJ2-2; 13 nucleotides match TRBD2. Germline CDR1 SGHTS, CDR2 YDEGEE. The junction had 18 bases not matched to a gene; V was cut back by 9 bases and J by 7 bases. This CDR3 has 18 residues. The CDR3 nucleotides read TGTGCCACCGCATGGGGACTAGCGGGGACTCGAGCCGGCGGGGAGCTGTTTTTT. It encodes CATAWGLAGTRAGGELFF.

This clone has more than one count but fewer than ten. This chain joins TRBV6-1 and TRBJ1-3; D is possibly TRBD1 (5 bases). The CDR3 loop spans 15 amino acids. Trimming shortened V by 3 bases and J by 1 base, and 10 bases separated the two germline ends. From germline, CDR1 is MNHNS and CDR2 SASEGT. This CDR3 reads CASSEKGTSGNTIYF. The CDR3 DNA reads as TGTGCCAGCAGTGAGAAAGGGACTTCTGGAAACACCATATATTTT.

The V call is TRBV7-6, the J call TRBJ1-4, with D perhaps TRBD1 (5 bases). The V end was cut by 3 bases, the J end by 8 bases, with 7 bases between. Germline loops: CDR1 SGHVS, CDR2 FNYEAQ. CDR3 length equals 12 residues. The CDR3 DNA follows: TGTGCCAGCAGCTTGGGGGGAGAAAAACTGTTTTTT. Its protein is CASSLGGEKLFF. Full variable domain (remainder filled in from reference TRBV7-6 and TRBJ1-4): GAGVSQSPRYKVTKRGQDVALRCDPISGHVSLYWYRQALGQGPEFLTYFNYEAQQDKSGLPNDRFSAERPEGSISTLTIQRTEQRDSAMYRCASSLGGEKLFFGSGTQLSVL.

This clone was recorded only once. This chain links TRBV18 with TRBJ2-7, with 9 bases identical to TRBD1. The CDR3 consists of 16 residues. J was trimmed by 0 bases and V by 0 bases; bases with no gene match: 3. The germline V gene has CDR1 KGHSH and CDR2 LQKENI. CDR3 sequence (DNA): TGTGCCAGCTCACCACCCGGGACAGGGTACTCCTACGAGCAGTACTTC. It yields the protein CASSPPGTGYSYEQYF.

The chain joins TRBV18 to TRBJ2-7, with D perhaps TRBD1 (5 bases). Germline CDR1 reads KGHSH; CDR2 reads LQKENI. The CDR3 extends over 13 amino acids. V was pared by 2 bases and J by 3 bases, with 8 bases between. The CDR3 here is CASSPTRDYEQYF. For the CDR3, the DNA is TGTGCCAGCTCACCAACCAGGGACTACGAGCAGTACTTC.

This clone occurred once. The V call is TRBV6-5, the J call TRBJ1-2, with a tentative D call TRBD1 (6 bases). The length of the CDR3 is 13 residues. Germline V gene data show CDR1 as MNHEY and CDR2 as SVGAGI. The V end was cut by 2 bases, the J end by 3 bases, with 7 bases between. The CDR3 nucleotides read TGTGCCAGCAGTTACGAGGGGGACTATGGCTACACCTTC. It is translated as CASSYEGDYGYTF.

Concerning this clone: The junction shows a germline mismatch at one end, possibly a read error. The gene calls are TRBV28 and TRBJ1-2; TRBD1 matches at 11 bases. Germline V gene data show CDR1 as MDHEN and CDR2 as SYDVKM. The CDR3 covers 15 residues. CDR3 sequence reads: CASSSGTGGDYGYTF. In nucleotides, the CDR3 is TGTGCCAGTAGTTCGGGGACAGGGGGAGACTATGGCTACACCTTC.